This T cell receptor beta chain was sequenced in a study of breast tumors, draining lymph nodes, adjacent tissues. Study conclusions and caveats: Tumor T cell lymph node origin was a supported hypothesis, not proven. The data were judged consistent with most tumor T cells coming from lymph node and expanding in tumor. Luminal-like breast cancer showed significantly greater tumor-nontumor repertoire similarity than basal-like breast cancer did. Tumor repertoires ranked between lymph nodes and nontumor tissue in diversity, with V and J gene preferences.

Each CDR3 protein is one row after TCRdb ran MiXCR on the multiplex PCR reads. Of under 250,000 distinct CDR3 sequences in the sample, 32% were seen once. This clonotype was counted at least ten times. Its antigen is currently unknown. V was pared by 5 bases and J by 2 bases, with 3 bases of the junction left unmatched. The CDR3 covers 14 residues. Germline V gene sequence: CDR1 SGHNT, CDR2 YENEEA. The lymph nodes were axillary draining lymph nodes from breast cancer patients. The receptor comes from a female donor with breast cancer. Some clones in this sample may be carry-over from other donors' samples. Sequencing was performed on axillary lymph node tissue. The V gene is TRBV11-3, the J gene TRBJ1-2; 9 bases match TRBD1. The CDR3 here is CASSSGQGNYGYTF. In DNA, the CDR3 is TGTGCCAGCAGCAGCGGACAGGGGAACTATGGCTACACCTTC.